The next 16 T cell receptor beta chains were all read from a single sample in a study of beta chain features in type 1 diabetes. Reverse transcription of all isolated RNA meant that expressed TCRB transcripts were sequenced. TCRdb's copy holds only in-frame clones and misses some; the assay was immunoSEQ multiplex PCR. The repertoire holds 350,000 or so clones, with 20% as singletons. Sequenced: naive CD4+ T cells from blood. These receptors came from a woman under 30 in good health.

The rearrangement joins TRBV5-1 to TRBJ2-1; the match to TRBD2 covers 15 bases. Germline-derived CDR1 and CDR2 are SGHRS and YFSETQ. This CDR3 contains 16 residues. J was trimmed by 4 bases and V by 5 bases; bases with no gene match: 4. The CDR3 protein is CASRGLAGGGYNEQFF. CDR3 coding DNA: TGCGCCAGCAGGGGACTAGCGGGAGGCGGTTACAATGAGCAGTTCTTC.

This clone was seen only once. The chain employs TRBV5-1 and TRBJ1-2; no clear D gene. Trimming removed 0 bases from V and 7 bases from J, with 13 bases in between. Germline CDR1 is SGHRS and CDR2 is YFSETQ. The CDR3 covers 14 residues. In nucleotides, the CDR3 is TGCGCCAGCAGCTTGGAGGCACCTCCGGGTGGCTACACCTTC. It is translated as CASSLEAPPGGYTF.

The chain has TRBV15 and TRBJ2-3; D perhaps matches TRBD2 (5 bases). The germline CDR1 and CDR2 sequences are LNHNV and YYDKDF (reference sequence). Between the trimmed V and J ends, which lost 5 bases and 0 bases, there was a span of 9 bases. The CDR3 contains 14 residues. This chain's CDR3 is CATSLSGSTDTQYF. The CDR3 DNA sequence: TGTGCCACCAGCCTAAGCGGAAGCACAGATACGCAGTATTTT. Full variable domain (missing parts from reference TRBV15 and TRBJ2-3): DAMVIQNPRYQVTQFGKPVTLSCSQTLNHNVMYWYQQKSSQAPKLLFHYYDKDFNNEADTPDNFQSRRPNTSFCFLDIRSPGLGDTAMYLCATSLSGSTDTQYFGPGTRLTVL.

Only a few counts were recorded for this clone. The V gene is TRBV7-9, the J gene TRBJ2-7; D ambiguous. Germline V gene data show CDR1 as SEHNR and CDR2 as FQNEAQ (reference sequence). The CDR3 spans 9 residues. The V end lost 11 bases, the J end lost 6 bases, and 8 bases lay between the germline ends. As DNA, the CDR3 is TGTGCCCTAGGTCCCGAGCAGTACTTC. This codes for CALGPEQYF.

The chain recombines TRBV6-1 with TRBJ1-5, with a weak D call TRBD1 (6 bases). This CDR3 has 13 amino acids. The germline CDR1 and CDR2 sequences are MNHNS and SASEGT. Trimming shortened V by 6 bases and J by 5 bases, and 11 bases separated the two germline ends. CDR3 coding DNA: TGTGCCAGCAGCCGGACAGCCGATCAGCCCCAGCATTTT. This gives the protein CASSRTADQPQHF.

A few counts support this clone. The chain combines TRBV18 with TRBJ1-3, with 9 bases identical to TRBD1. After removal of 2 bases from V and 4 bases from J, the junction contained 6 bases not matched to a gene. There are 16 residues in the CDR3. Germline V gene data show CDR1 as KGHSH and CDR2 as LQKENI. The CDR3 DNA reads TGTGCCAGCTCACCAAGGACAGGGGCGTTAGGAAACACCATATATTTT. It yields the protein CASSPRTGALGNTIYF.

This clone was detected only a few times. This sequence joins TRBV30 and TRBJ2-7; no firm D call. V shed 6 bases and J shed 4 bases, with 16 bases lying between them. From germline, CDR1 is GTSNPN and CDR2 SVGIG (reference sequence). The CDR3 is made up of 13 amino acids. DNA for the CDR3: TGTGCCTGCCTGGGTGCGTCGAGGTACGAGCAGTACTTC. The encoded protein is CACLGASRYEQYF.

This clone was observed a handful of times. This rearrangement joins TRBV9 to TRBJ2-3; no clear D. Between the trimmed V and J ends, which lost 4 bases and 4 bases, there was a span of 13 bases. The CDR3 has 14 residues. Germline CDR1 reads SGDLS; CDR2 reads YYNGEE. CDR3 in DNA: TGTGCCAGCAGCCCCCTCCACACCGCAGATACGCAGTATTTT. Translating it yields CASSPLHTADTQYF.

This clone was seen a few times. Other DNA sequences in this specimen translate into the identical CDR3. V usage is TRBV7-9 and J usage is TRBJ2-7; 9 nucleotides agree with TRBD1. Losses at the gene ends were 3 bases for V and 3 bases for J; bases not matched to a gene: 3. Germline values: CDR1 SEHNR, CDR2 FQNEAQ (reference sequence). This CDR3 comprises 14 residues. The chain's CDR3 is CASSLGTGSYEQYF. The CDR3 DNA reads as TGTGCCAGCAGCTTGGGGACAGGGAGCTACGAGCAGTACTTC.

The J gene is TRBJ2-7, the V gene TRBV6-5; 13 nucleotides agree with TRBD2. The CDR3 runs to 14 residues. CDR1 and CDR2 from the germline V gene are MNHEY and SVGAGI. The V segment lost 6 bases and the J segment 2 bases; nucleotides outside the gene matches: 1. The chain's CDR3 is CASRGTSGTYEQYF. The CDR3 nucleotides read TGTGCCAGCAGAGGGACTAGCGGGACCTACGAGCAGTACTTC.

This clone came up a few times. The chain couples TRBV25-1 to TRBJ2-3, with 12 bases fitting TRBD2. The germline gives CDR1 MGHDK, CDR2 SYGVNS. The CDR3 is 16 residues long. V dropped 4 bases and J dropped 4; count of bases not matched to a gene: 6. The CDR3 reads CASSAVTSGRSDTQYF. For the CDR3, the DNA is TGTGCCAGCAGTGCGGTTACTAGCGGGAGGTCAGATACGCAGTATTTT.

This clone was detected a few times. The chain couples TRBV5-4 to TRBJ2-5, with no clear D. Germline loops: CDR1 SGHNT, CDR2 YYREEE (reference sequence). The CDR3 consists of 13 residues. With 4 bases removed from V and 5 bases from J, the gap between germline ends came to 12 bases. CDR3 sequence reads: CASSPSSRETQYF. The CDR3 DNA sequence: TGTGCCAGCAGCCCCTCTTCGAGGGAGACCCAGTACTTC.

This clone turned up a few times. The chain combines TRBV30 with TRBJ1-4; TRBD1 matches at 9 bases. Germline V gene data show CDR1 as GTSNPN and CDR2 as SVGIG (reference sequence). The V gene end was trimmed by 3 bases and the J gene end by 3 bases; junction bases not matched to a gene: 11. This CDR3 is built from 17 residues. The CDR3 DNA follows: TGTGCCTGGAGCCTGGACAGGGGAGTGTGGTCTAATGAAAAACTGTTTTTT. Translated: CAWSLDRGVWSNEKLFF.

This chain connects TRBV5-1 to TRBJ2-7; TRBD1 is a possible D gene (6 bases). V was pared by 5 bases and J by 0 bases, with 12 bases between. This CDR3 has 14 amino acids. CDR1 is SGHRS and CDR2 is YFSETQ in the germline V gene. CDR3: CASRPQGSSYEQYF. The DNA for the CDR3 is TGCGCCAGCAGACCCCAGGGGAGCTCCTACGAGCAGTACTTC.

A few counts support this clone. The rearrangement joins TRBV5-1 to TRBJ2-2; possible D gene TRBD2, 5 bases. The CDR3 covers 12 residues. Germline CDR1 and CDR2: SGHRS and YFSETQ. V lost 5 bases to trimming and J lost 7 bases, with 9 bases between them. CDR3 bases: TGCGCCAGCAGAGCAGAGGGCGGGGAGCTGTTTTTT. Amino acid sequence: CASRAEGGELFF.

The chain combines TRBV6-5 with TRBJ2-7, with a tentative D call TRBD2 (7 bases). CDR3 length equals 15 residues. Germline lookup yields CDR1 MNHEY and CDR2 SVGAGI. V was clipped by 2 bases and J by 3 bases, with 14 bases between them. This CDR3 is CASSYGGAPLYEQYF. As DNA, the CDR3 is TGTGCCAGCAGTTACGGGGGGGCCCCTCTCTACGAGCAGTACTTC.